These T cell receptor beta chains were read from a single sample in a study of identical twins. TCRdb independently ran MiXCR on the 5' RACE reads; one entry per CDR3 protein. Of approximately 500,000 distinct CDR3 sequences listed, 20% to 30% were seen once; the top ten hold about 2.9%. These data are also associated with another study on T cells expressing NK-cell markers.

Material: CD4+ T cells sorted from blood. The receptors derive from a young woman in good health. Each CDR3 is given with its conserved first and last residue. The order of the fields is D gene, V gene, J gene, clone size, CDR3 protein, CDR3 DNA. D genes are given only for firm matches. The listing skips clone size in some rows; elsewhere it reads once, few, many or a size class.

-	TRBV5-1	TRBJ2-7	-	CASAFQISSYEQYF	TGCGCCAGCGCTTTCCAGATATCCTCCTACGAGCAGTACTTC
TRBD1	TRBV5-6	TRBJ2-1	-	CASSHTGTGRNEQFF	TGTGCCAGCAGCCATACCGGGACAGGGAGGAATGAGCAGTTCTTC
TRBD2	TRBV12-3/TRBV12-4	TRBJ2-3	-	CASTPASGFQDTQYF	TGTGCCAGCACCCCTGCTAGCGGGTTTCAAGATACGCAGTATTTT
-	TRBV12-3/TRBV12-4	TRBJ1-2	-	CASSLSARLGYGYTF	TGTGCCAGCAGTTTATCAGCCAGGCTAGGCTATGGCTACACCTTC
-	TRBV19	TRBJ2-1	few	CASSIDPPYSVQFF	TGTGCCAGTAGTATAGACCCTCCGTACTCAGTGCAGTTCTTC
-	TRBV28	TRBJ2-1	-	CASSLTKGNNEQFF	TGTGCCAGCAGTTTGACTAAGGGCAACAATGAGCAGTTCTTC
-	TRBV5-4	TRBJ2-7	few	CASSLKSYEQYF	TGTGCCAGCAGCTTGAAGTCCTACGAGCAGTACTTC
TRBD1	TRBV7-2	TRBJ1-1	-	CASSWDRGATEAFF	TGTGCCAGCAGCTGGGACAGAGGGGCTACTGAAGCTTTCTTT
-	TRBV5-6	TRBJ2-5	few	CASSLSGWSRLGETQYF	TGTGCCAGCAGCTTGAGCGGATGGTCCCGACTTGGAGAGACCCAGTACTTC
TRBD2	TRBV3-1	TRBJ2-3	-	CASSQREGYTDTQYF	TGTGCCAGCAGCCAGAGGGAGGGTTACACAGATACGCAGTATTTT
-	TRBV5-1	TRBJ2-4	-	CASSLVGRNIPFF	TGCGCCAGCAGCTTGGTTGGCCGAAATATACCTTTTTTC